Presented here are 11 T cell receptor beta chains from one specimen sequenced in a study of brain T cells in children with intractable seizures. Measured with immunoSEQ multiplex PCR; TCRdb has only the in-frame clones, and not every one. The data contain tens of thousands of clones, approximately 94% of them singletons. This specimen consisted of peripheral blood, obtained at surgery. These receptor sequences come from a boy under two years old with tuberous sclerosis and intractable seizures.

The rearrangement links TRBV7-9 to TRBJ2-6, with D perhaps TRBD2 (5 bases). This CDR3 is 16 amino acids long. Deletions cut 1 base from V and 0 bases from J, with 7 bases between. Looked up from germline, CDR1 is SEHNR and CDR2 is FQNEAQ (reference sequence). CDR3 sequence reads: CASSLVGSSGANVLTF. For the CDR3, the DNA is TGTGCCAGCAGCTTAGTAGGGAGCTCTGGGGCCAACGTCCTGACTTTC.

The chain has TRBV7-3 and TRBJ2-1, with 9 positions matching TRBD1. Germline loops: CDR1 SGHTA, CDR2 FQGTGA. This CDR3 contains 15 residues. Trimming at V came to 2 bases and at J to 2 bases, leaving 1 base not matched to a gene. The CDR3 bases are TGTGCCAGCAGCTTAGGGACAGGGCCCTACAATGAGCAGTTCTTC. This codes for CASSLGTGPYNEQFF.

CDR3 coding DNA: TGTGCCAGTAGTATAGGCGGTCTGGCCACAGATACGCAGTATTTT. It specifies CASSIGGLATDTQYF. The genes are TRBV19 and TRBJ2-3, with D unclear. Trimming cost V 1 base and J 2 bases, with 10 bases left between them. This CDR3 has 15 amino acids. Germline CDR1 and CDR2: LNHDA and SQIVND (reference sequence).

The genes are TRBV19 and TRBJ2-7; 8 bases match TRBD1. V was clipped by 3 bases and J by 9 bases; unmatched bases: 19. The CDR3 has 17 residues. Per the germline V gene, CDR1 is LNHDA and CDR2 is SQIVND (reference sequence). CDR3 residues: CASSISPRQGTFLGQYF. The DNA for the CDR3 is TGTGCCAGTAGTATCAGCCCCCGACAGGGGACCTTTCTGGGGCAGTACTTC.

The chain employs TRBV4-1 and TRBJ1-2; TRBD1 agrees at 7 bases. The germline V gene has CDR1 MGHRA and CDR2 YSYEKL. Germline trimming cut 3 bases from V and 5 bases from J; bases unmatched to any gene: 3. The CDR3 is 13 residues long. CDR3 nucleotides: TGCGCCAGCAGCCACGGGACAGCTTATGGCTACACCTTC. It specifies CASSHGTAYGYTF.

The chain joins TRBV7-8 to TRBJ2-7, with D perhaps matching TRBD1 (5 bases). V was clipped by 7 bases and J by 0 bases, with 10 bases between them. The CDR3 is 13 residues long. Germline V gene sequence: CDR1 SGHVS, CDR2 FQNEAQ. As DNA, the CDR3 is TGTGCCAGCAAGGGGTTAAGCTCCTACGAGCAGTACTTC. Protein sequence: CASKGLSSYEQYF.

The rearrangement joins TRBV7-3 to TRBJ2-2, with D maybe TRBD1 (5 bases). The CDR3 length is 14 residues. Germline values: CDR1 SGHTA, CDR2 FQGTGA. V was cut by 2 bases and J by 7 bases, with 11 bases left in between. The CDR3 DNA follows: TGTGCCAGCAGCTTAGGCAGGGTCGGCGGGGAGCTGTTTTTT. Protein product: CASSLGRVGGELFF.

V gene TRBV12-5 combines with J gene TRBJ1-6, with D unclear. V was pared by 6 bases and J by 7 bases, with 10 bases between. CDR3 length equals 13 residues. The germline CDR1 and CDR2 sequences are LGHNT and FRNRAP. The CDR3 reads CASGPLQNSPLHF. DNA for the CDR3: TGTGCTAGTGGCCCCCTCCAGAATTCACCCCTCCACTTT. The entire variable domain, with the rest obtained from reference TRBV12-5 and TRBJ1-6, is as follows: DARVTQTPRHKVTEMGQEVTMRCQPILGHNTVFWYRQTMMQGLELLAYFRNRAPLDDSGMPKDRFSAEMPDATLATLKIQPSEPRDSAVYFCASGPLQNSPLHFGNGTRLTVT.

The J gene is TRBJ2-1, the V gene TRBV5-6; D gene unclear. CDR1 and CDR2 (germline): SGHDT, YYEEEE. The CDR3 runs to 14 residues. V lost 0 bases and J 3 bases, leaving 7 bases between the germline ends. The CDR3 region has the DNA TGTGCCAGCAGCTTGGGCGTCCTCTACAATGAGCAGTTCTTC. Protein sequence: CASSLGVLYNEQFF.

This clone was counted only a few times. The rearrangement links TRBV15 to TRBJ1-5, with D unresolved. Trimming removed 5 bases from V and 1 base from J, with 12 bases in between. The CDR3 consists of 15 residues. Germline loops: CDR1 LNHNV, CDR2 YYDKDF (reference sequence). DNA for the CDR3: TGTGCCACCAGCGACTGGGCCGCGAGCAATCAGCCCCAGCATTTT. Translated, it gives CATSDWAASNQPQHF.

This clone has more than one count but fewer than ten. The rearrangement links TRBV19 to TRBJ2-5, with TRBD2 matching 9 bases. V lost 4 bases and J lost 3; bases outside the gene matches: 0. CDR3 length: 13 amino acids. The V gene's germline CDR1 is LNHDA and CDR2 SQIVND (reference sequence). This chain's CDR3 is CASSRLAEETQYF. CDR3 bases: TGTGCCAGTAGTAGACTAGCGGAAGAGACCCAGTACTTC.